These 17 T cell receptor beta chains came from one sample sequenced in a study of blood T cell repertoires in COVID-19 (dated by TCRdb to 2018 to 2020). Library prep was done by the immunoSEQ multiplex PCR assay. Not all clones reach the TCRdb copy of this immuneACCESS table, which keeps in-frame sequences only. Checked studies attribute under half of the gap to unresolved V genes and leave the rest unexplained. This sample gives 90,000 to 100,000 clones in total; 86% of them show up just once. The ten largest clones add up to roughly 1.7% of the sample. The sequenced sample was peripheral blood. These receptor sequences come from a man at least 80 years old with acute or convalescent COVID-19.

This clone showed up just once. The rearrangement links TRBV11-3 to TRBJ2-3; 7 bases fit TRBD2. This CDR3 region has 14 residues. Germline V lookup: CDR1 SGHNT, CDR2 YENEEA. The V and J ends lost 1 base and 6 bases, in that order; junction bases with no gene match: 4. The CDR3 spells CASSLGPSGDTQYF. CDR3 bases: TGTGCCAGCAGCTTAGGACCTAGCGGTGATACGCAGTATTTT.

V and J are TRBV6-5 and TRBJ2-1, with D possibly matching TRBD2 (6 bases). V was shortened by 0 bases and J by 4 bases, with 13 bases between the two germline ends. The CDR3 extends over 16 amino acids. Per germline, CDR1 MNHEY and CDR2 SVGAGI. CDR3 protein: CASSYSRDGAYNEQFF. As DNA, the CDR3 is TGTGCCAGCAGTTACTCGCGGGACGGAGCGTACAATGAGCAGTTCTTC.

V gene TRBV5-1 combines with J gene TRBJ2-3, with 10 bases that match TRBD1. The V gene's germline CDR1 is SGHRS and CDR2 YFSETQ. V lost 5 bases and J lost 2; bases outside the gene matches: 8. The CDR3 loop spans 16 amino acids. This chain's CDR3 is CASSSTGTGVTDTQYF. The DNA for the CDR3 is TGCGCCAGCAGTTCTACCGGGACAGGGGTCACAGATACGCAGTATTTT.

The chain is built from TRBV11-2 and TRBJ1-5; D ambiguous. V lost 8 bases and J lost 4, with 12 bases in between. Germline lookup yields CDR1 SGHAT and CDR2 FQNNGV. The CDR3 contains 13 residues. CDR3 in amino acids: CASGNSRNQPQHF. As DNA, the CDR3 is TGTGCCAGCGGCAACAGCCGAAATCAGCCCCAGCATTTT.

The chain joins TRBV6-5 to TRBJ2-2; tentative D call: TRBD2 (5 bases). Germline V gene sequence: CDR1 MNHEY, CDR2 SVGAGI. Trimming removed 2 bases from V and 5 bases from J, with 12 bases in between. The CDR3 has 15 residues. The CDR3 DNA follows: TGTGCCAGCAGTTACACCGGACTGAAGACCGGGGAGCTGTTTTTT. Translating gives CASSYTGLKTGELFF.

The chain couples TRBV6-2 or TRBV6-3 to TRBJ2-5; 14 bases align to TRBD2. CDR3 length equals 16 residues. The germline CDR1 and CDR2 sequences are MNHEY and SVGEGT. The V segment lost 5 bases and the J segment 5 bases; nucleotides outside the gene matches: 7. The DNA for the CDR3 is TGTGCCAGCAGTAGGACTAGCGGGAGGTCGCGGGAGACCCAGTACTTC. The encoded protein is CASSRTSGRSRETQYF.

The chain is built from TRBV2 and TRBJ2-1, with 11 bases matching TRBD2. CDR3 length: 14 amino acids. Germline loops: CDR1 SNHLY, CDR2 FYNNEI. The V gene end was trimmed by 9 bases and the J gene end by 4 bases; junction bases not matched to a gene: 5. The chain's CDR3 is CASTGTSGYNEQFF. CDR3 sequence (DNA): TGTGCCAGTACCGGGACTAGCGGTTACAATGAGCAGTTCTTC.

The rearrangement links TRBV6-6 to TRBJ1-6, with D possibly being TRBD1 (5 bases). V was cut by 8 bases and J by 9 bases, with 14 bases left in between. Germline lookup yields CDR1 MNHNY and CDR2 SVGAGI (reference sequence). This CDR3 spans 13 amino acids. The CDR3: CASGAGRGSPLHF. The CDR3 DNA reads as TGTGCCAGCGGGGCGGGGAGGGGTTCACCCCTCCACTTT.

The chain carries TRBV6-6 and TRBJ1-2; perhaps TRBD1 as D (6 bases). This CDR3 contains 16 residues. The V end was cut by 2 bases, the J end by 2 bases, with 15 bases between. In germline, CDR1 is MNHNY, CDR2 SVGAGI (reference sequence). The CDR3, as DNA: TGTGCCAGCAGTTACCCCGGGGGGGGCCGAAACTATGGCTACACCTTC. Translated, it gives CASSYPGGGRNYGYTF.

The CDR3 spells CATSFVGQTYEQYF. The CDR3 DNA reads as TGTGCCACCAGTTTCGTGGGACAGACGTACGAGCAGTACTTC. The chain employs TRBV24-1 and TRBJ2-7; 7 bases match TRBD1. The trim removed 6 bases at V and 4 bases at J, leaving 8 bases unmatched. CDR1 and CDR2 (germline): KGHDR, SFDVKD. The CDR3 has 14 amino acids.

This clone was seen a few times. CDR3 nucleotides: TGTGCTAGTGGCGAAGGTCAGGGGGCTCTCACCGGGGAGCTGTTTTTT. Its translation: CASGEGQGALTGELFF. The V call is TRBV12-5, the J call TRBJ2-2; 8 bases fit TRBD1. Germline CDR1 is LGHNT and CDR2 is FRNRAP. The CDR3 consists of 16 residues. The V and J ends lost 6 bases and 4 bases, in that order; junction bases with no gene match: 10.

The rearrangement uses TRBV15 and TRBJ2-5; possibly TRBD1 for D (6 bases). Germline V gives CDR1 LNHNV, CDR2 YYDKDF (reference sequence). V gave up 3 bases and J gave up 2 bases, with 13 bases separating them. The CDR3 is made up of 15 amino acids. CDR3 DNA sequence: TGTGCCACCAGCAGCCACCGGACAGCGCAAGAGACCCAGTACTTC. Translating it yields CATSSHRTAQETQYF.

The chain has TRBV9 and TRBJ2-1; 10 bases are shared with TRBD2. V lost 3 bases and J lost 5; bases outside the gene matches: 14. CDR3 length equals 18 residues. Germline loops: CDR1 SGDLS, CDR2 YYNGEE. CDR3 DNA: TGTGCCAGCAGCGATCAATTCCCTAGCGGGAGACCCAACAATGAGCAGTTCTTC. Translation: CASSDQFPSGRPNNEQFF.

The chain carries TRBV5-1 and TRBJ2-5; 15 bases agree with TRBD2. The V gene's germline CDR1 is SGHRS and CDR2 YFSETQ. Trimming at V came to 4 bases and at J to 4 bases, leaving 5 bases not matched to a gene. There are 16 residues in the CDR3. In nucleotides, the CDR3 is TGCGCCAGCAGCCAAGGGACTAGCGGGAGGACAGAGACCCAGTACTTC. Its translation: CASSQGTSGRTETQYF.

CDR3: CSVGRGLAVNEQFF. CDR3 coding DNA: TGCAGCGTTGGTAGGGGACTAGCGGTCAATGAGCAGTTCTTC. The rearrangement joins TRBV29-1 to TRBJ2-1; 11 bases line up with TRBD2. The CDR3 has 14 residues. Germline V lookup: CDR1 SQVTM, CDR2 ANQGSEA. J lost 6 bases, V lost 4 bases, and 5 bases had no gene match.

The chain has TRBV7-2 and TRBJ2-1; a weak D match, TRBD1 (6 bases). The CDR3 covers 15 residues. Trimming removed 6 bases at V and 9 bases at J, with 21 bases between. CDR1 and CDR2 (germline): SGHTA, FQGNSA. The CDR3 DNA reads TGTGCCAGCAGTTTAACCGGGTCCCGAGGGGGTGAGCAGTTCTTC. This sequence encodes CASSLTGSRGGEQFF.

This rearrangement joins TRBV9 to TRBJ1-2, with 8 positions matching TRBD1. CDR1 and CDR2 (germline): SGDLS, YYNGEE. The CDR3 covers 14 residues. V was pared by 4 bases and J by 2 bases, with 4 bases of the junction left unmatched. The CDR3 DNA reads TGTGCCAGCAGCAGCCGGACAGGGAACTATGGCTACACCTTC. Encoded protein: CASSSRTGNYGYTF.